This T cell receptor (beta chain) comes out of a study of blood T cell repertoires in COVID-19. The germline V gene has CDR1 SGHRS and CDR2 YFSETQ. CDR3 length: 14 amino acids. Trimming left V 0 bases short and J 4 bases short, with 11 bases between. The data were produced by immunoSEQ multiplex PCR, yet TCRdb's version contains in-frame clones alone and is incomplete. The sample includes about 160,000 clones, about four fifths of them seen just once. The genes are TRBV5-1 and TRBJ2-7, with D tentatively TRBD1 (5 bases). This receptor was identified in an elderly woman with active or convalescent COVID-19. The specimen was peripheral blood. CDR3 in amino acids: CASSLESGIYEQYF. DNA of the CDR3: TGCGCCAGCAGCTTGGAATCAGGGATTTACGAGCAGTACTTC.